Listed below are T cell receptor beta chains from one sample, sequenced in a study of cytomegalovirus exposure and HLA in healthy donors. Data came from immunoSEQ multiplex PCR; TCRdb stores just in-frame clones and leaves some out. The sample holds 100,000 to 150,000 clones, roughly 80% seen once. The specimen sequenced was PBMCs. All receptors derive from a young man in good health and CMV-seronegative. The CDR3 runs from the conserved cysteine through the conserved F or W. D genes are given only for firm matches. Clone size is given for some rows only: seen once, a few or many times, or a class if the clone is expanded.

TRBD1	TRBV2	-	TRBJ1-2	TGTGCCAGCAGTGGGGGACAGGGAGAATATGGCTACACCTTC	CASSGGQGEYGYTF
-	TRBV7-2	-	TRBJ2-7	TGTGCCAGCAGCTTAGACACCTACGAGCAGTACTTC	CASSLDTYEQYF
-	TRBV2	-	TRBJ2-1	TGTGCCAGCAGGATTGCGGGGGCCGGTAGTTCCTACAATGAGCAGTTCTTC	CASRIAGAGSSYNEQFF
-	TRBV28	-	TRBJ2-3	TGTGCCAGCAGTTTTAGCCAGGGAAGCACAGATACGCAGTATTTT	CASSFSQGSTDTQYF
TRBD1	TRBV30	few	TRBJ2-3	TGTGCCGGCCTTCGGGACAGGGACACAGATACGCAGTATTTT	CAGLRDRDTDTQYF
-	TRBV5-1	-	TRBJ2-1	TGCGCCAGCAGCAGGGACGATGGGGGGTACAATGAGCAGTTCTTC	CASSRDDGGYNEQFF
-	TRBV7-2	-	TRBJ2-5	TGTGCCAGCAGCTTAAACGGGGGAATAGGGGAGACCCAGTACTTC	CASSLNGGIGETQYF
-	TRBV19	-	TRBJ1-5	TGTGCCAGTAGTATTGGGGCAGGGCAGCCCCAGCATTTT	CASSIGAGQPQHF
TRBD1	TRBV9	-	TRBJ1-1	TGTGCCAGCAGCGCGCACAGGGGGAGCACTGAAGCTTTCTTT	CASSAHRGSTEAFF
TRBD1	TRBV5-1	-	TRBJ1-1	TGCGCCAGCAGCTCGGACAGGCCAGGGAACACTGAAGCTTTCTTT	CASSSDRPGNTEAFF
-	TRBV11-3	-	TRBJ2-4	TGTGCCAGCGAGACATTACTAGCCAAAAACAGTCAGTACTTC	CASETLLAKNSQYF
-	TRBV6-5	-	TRBJ2-1	TGTGCCAGCAGCTCCGACAGCTACAATGAGCAGTTCTTC	CASSSDSYNEQFF
-	TRBV7-9	-	TRBJ2-7	TGTGCCAGCAGCCTGGGCAGGGGTGATGAGCAGTACTTC	CASSLGRGDEQYF
TRBD1	TRBV28	-	TRBJ1-2	TGTGCCAGCAGTTCTAGCGGGAGTGGGACAGGTGGCTACACCTTC	CASSSSGSGTGGYTF
TRBD1	TRBV5-8	-	TRBJ1-5	TGTGCCAGCAGCAAGGGACAGGGGGTCTCTCAGCCCCAGCATTTT	CASSKGQGVSQPQHF
TRBD1	TRBV5-1	few	TRBJ1-2	TGCGCCAGCAAGGAGACAGGGGCTAGTGAGACCTTC	CASKETGASETF
TRBD1	TRBV4-1	-	TRBJ1-1	TGCGCCAGCAGCCAACTCGGGACAGGGATGAACACTGAAGCTTTCTTT	CASSQLGTGMNTEAFF
TRBD2	TRBV7-2	-	TRBJ2-3	TGTGCCAGCAGCCCCGTAGCGGGGGCCAGCCGAGATACGCAGTATTTT	CASSPVAGASRDTQYF
TRBD2	TRBV6-1	-	TRBJ2-2	TGTGCCAGCAGTGAACTAGCGGGGGGCCCCGGGGAGCTGTTTTTT	CASSELAGGPGELFF
TRBD1	TRBV19	-	TRBJ1-2	TGTGCCAGTAGTATTATTGGTCGGGGACAGTCGGACTACACCTTC	CASSIIGRGQSDYTF
-	TRBV7-2	-	TRBJ1-6	TGTGCCAGCAGACCGGGGGTGTCACCCCTCCACTTT	CASRPGVSPLHF
TRBD2	TRBV2	-	TRBJ2-7	TGTGCCAGCACCCCTCGGCCGGGGGGGCCCTACGAGCAGTACTTC	CASTPRPGGPYEQYF
TRBD1	TRBV7-2	few	TRBJ1-5	TGTGCCAGCAGCTTATGGGGCCAGGGGGATCAGCCCCAGCATTTT	CASSLWGQGDQPQHF
-	TRBV7-6	-	TRBJ2-7	TGTGCCAGCAGCCTTGGCTCGCGGCTAGCTGATAACCACGAGCAGTACTTC	CASSLGSRLADNHEQYF
-	TRBV6-1	-	TRBJ1-2	TGTGCCAGCAGTGAAACCCTGACACCAAACTATGGCTACACCTTC	CASSETLTPNYGYTF
TRBD1	TRBV11-2	-	TRBJ1-3	TGTGCCAGCAGCTCTGACAGGGGCTTTGGAAACACCATATATTTT	CASSSDRGFGNTIYF
TRBD1	TRBV28	-	TRBJ1-2	TGTGCCAGCACCCTTAACAGGGGGGATTATGGCTACACCTTC	CASTLNRGDYGYTF
TRBD1	TRBV7-9	-	TRBJ2-2	TGTGCCAGCAGCCCTGACAGGGTACGCACCGGGGAGCTGTTTTTT	CASSPDRVRTGELFF
-	TRBV19	-	TRBJ1-3	TGTGCCAGTAGTCCTACAGGGAACTCTGGAAACACCATATATTTT	CASSPTGNSGNTIYF
TRBD1	TRBV29-1	-	TRBJ2-7	TGCAGCGTTGAAAGGGACAGGGGCTACGAGCAGTACTTC	CSVERDRGYEQYF
TRBD2	TRBV5-1	once	TRBJ2-5	TGCGCCAGCAGCTTGGGGACTAGCGGTGCCCAAGAGACCCAGTACTTC	CASSLGTSGAQETQYF
TRBD1	TRBV5-1	-	TRBJ2-7	TGCGCCAGCAGCTCCGGACAGGGGGCGCCCGAGCAGTACTTC	CASSSGQGAPEQYF
-	TRBV28	once	TRBJ2-7	TGTGCCAGCTCTATTATTACGACAGGCCCGGCCTACGAGCAGTACTTC	CASSIITTGPAYEQYF
-	TRBV18	-	TRBJ2-5	TGTGCCAGCTCAGCCGACAAAGGACAAGAGACCCAGTACTTC	CASSADKGQETQYF
TRBD2	TRBV7-2	-	TRBJ2-3	TGTGCCAGCAGCCCCCCGGGGGGGGATACGCAGTATTTT	CASSPPGGDTQYF
TRBD1	TRBV6-5	-	TRBJ2-2	TGTGCCAGCAGTTTCCCAGGGGGCGTGGACACCGGGGAGCTGTTTTTT	CASSFPGGVDTGELFF
TRBD1	TRBV7-6	-	TRBJ1-5	TGTGCCAGCAGCCCGGGACAGGTCTTTCAGCCCCAGCATTTT	CASSPGQVFQPQHF
-	TRBV4-3	few	TRBJ2-7	TGCGCCAGCAGCCAAGAGGATGGGGACAACTCCTACGAGCAGTACTTC	CASSQEDGDNSYEQYF
-	TRBV28	-	TRBJ1-2	TGTGCCAGCAGTTTATATTCGGACAGTGACTACTATGGCTACACCTTC	CASSLYSDSDYYGYTF
-	TRBV4-3	-	TRBJ2-6	TGCGCCAGCAGCCAGGCGCCGGGGGGCTCTGGGGCCAACGGCCTGACTTTC	CASSQAPGGSGANGLTF
-	TRBV7-6	few	TRBJ1-5	TGTGCCAGCAGCTTAGCTGAGACAGCTCAGCCCCAGCATTTT	CASSLAETAQPQHF
TRBD2	TRBV4-2	-	TRBJ2-2	TGTGCCAGCAGCCAAGATCCTCGGGGGGGCGGCCTCACCGGGGAGCTGTTTTTT	CASSQDPRGGGLTGELFF
TRBD1	TRBV5-6	-	TRBJ1-2	TGTGCCAGCAGCTATCTACAGGGGTGGGGCGCAGGCTACACCTTC	CASSYLQGWGAGYTF
TRBD1	TRBV6-5	-	TRBJ1-3	TGTGCCAGCAGTTACGGGACAGCCACTGGAAACACCATATATTTT	CASSYGTATGNTIYF